The present T cell receptor beta chain was sequenced within a study of blood T cell repertoires in COVID-19. Study background: The origin of the acute and convalescent COVID-19 samples was the United States, Italy and Spain. T cells, B-cell-depleted T cells, or PBMCs provided the cDNA or gDNA that served as material.

There are 14 residues in the CDR3. V lost 0 bases and J lost 10, with 14 bases in between. Germline V gene lookup returns CDR1 SGDLS and CDR2 YYNGEE. Original data processing: Scientists estimated how many nucleated cells there were by amplifying reference gene primers. The assay was immunoSEQ multiplex PCR, and TCRdb's table has in-frame clones only and misses some. That table is the source of V, J and clone size, and D and trimming were worked out from the DNA. Among 120,000 or so clones, 80% to 90% were seen once, and the ten largest hold 0.88%. This clonotype was obtained from a woman aged 45-65 years with active or convalescent COVID-19. J is TRBJ2-1 and V is TRBV9, with D possibly being TRBD1 (5 bases). The specimen was peripheral blood. CDR3 nucleotides: TGTGCCAGCAGCGTAGAGGGTTGGGGCAGCGAGCAGTTCTTC. Translation gives CASSVEGWGSEQFF.